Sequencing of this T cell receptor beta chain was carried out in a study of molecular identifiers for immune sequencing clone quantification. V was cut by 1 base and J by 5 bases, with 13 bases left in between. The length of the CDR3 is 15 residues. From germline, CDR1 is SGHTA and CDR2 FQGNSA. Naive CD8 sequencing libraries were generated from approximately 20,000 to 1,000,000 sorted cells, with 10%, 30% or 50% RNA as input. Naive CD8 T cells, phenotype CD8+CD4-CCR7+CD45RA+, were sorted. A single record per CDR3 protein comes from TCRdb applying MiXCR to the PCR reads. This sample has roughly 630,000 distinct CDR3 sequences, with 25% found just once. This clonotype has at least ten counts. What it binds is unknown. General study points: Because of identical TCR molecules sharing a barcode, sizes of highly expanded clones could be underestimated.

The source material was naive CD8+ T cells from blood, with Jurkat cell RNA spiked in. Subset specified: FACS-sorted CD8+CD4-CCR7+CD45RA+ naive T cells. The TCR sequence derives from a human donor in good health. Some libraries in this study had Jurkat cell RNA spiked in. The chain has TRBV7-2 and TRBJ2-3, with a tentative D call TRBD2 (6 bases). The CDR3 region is CASSLGRFGGDTQYF. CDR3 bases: TGTGCCAGCAGCTTAGGTCGTTTCGGGGGAGATACGCAGTATTTT.